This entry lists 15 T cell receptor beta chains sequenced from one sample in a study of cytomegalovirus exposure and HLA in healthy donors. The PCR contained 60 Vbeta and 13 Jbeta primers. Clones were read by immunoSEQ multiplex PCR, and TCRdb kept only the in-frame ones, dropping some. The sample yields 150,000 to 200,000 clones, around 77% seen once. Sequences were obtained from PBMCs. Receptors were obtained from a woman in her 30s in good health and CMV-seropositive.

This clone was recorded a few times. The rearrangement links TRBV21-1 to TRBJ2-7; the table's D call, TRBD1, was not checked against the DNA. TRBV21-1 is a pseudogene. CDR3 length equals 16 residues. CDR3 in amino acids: CASSKEKRTGGYEQYF. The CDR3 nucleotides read TGTGCCAGCAGCAAAGAAAAGAGGACAGGGGGCTACGAGCAGTACTTC.

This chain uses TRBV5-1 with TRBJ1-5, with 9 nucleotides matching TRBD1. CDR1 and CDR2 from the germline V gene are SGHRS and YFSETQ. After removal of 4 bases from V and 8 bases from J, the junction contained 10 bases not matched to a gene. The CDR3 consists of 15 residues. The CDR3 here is CASSRGTGPQEPQHF. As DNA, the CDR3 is TGCGCCAGCAGCCGTGGGACAGGGCCTCAGGAGCCCCAGCATTTT.

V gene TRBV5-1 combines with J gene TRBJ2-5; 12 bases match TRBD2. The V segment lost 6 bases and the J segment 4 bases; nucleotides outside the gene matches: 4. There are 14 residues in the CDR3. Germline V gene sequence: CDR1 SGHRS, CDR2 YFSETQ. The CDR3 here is CASKLAGGGETQYF. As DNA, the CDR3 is TGCGCCAGCAAACTAGCGGGGGGCGGAGAGACCCAGTACTTC.

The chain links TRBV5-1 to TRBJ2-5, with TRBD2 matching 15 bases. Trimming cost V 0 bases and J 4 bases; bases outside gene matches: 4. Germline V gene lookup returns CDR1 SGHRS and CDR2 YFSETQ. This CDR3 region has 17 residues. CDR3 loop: CASSLGTSGGARETQYF. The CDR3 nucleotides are TGCGCCAGCAGCTTGGGGACTAGCGGGGGGGCGAGAGAGACCCAGTACTTC.

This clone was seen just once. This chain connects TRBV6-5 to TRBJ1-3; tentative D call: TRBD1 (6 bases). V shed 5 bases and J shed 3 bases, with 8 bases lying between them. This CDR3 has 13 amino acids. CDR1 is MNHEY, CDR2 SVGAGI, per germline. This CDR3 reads CASSRGYGNTIYF. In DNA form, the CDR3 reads TGTGCCAGCAGTAGGGGGTATGGAAACACCATATATTTT.

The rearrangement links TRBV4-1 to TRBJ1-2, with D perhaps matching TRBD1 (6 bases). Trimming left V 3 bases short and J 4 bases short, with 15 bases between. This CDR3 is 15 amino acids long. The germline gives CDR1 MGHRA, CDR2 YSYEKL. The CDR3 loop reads CASSQRGGVGYGYTF. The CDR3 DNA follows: TGCGCCAGCAGCCAGAGGGGGGGGGTAGGCTATGGCTACACCTTC.

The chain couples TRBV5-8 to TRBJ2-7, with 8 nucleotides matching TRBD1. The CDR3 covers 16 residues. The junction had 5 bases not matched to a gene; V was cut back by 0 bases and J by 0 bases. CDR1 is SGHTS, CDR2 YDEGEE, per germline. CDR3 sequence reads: CASSLGQGKFSYEQYF. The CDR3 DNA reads TGTGCCAGCAGCTTGGGACAGGGGAAATTCTCCTACGAGCAGTACTTC. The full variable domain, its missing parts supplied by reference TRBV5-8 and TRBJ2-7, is EAGVTQSPTHLIKTRGQQATLRCSPISGHTSVYWYQQALGLGLQFLLWYDEGEERNRGNFPPRFSGRQFPNYSSELNVNALELEDSALYLCASSLGQGKFSYEQYFGPGTRLTVT.

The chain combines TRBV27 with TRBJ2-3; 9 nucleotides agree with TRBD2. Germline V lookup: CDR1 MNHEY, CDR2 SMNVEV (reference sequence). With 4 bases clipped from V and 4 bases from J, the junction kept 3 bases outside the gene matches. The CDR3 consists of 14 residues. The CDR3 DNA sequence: TGTGCCAGCAGTTCCGGGACTAGCCCAGATACGCAGTATTTT. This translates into CASSSGTSPDTQYF.

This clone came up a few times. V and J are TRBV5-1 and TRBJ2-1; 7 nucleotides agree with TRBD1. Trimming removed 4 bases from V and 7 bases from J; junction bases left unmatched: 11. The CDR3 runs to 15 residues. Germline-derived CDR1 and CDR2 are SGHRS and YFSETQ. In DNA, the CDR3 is TGCGCCAGCAGCACGTATACAGGGGTTGTGAATGAGCAGTTCTTC. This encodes CASSTYTGVVNEQFF.

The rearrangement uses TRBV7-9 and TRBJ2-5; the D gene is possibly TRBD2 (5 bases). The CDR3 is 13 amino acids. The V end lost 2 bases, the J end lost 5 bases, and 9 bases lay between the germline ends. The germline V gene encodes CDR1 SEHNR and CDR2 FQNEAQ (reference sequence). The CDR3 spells CASSLTGSETQYF. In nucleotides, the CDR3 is TGTGCCAGCAGCTTAACGGGATCCGAGACCCAGTACTTC.

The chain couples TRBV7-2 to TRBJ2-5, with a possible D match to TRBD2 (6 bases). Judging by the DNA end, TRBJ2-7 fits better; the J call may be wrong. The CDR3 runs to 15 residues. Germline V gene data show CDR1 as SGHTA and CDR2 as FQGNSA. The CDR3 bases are TGTGCCAGCAGCCTCCGCGGGACGGAATTCTACGAGCAGTACTTC. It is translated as CASSLRGTEFYEQYF.

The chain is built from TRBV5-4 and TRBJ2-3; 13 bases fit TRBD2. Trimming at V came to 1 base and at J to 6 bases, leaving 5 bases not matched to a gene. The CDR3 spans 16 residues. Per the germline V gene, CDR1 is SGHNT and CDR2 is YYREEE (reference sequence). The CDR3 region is CASSLRTSGSRDTQYF. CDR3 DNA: TGTGCCAGCAGCTTGAGGACTAGCGGGAGTAGGGATACGCAGTATTTT. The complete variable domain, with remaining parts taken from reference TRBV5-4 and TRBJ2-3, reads ETGVTQSPTHLIKTRGQQVTLRCSSQSGHNTVSWYQQALGQGPQFIFQYYREEENGRGNFPPRFSGLQFPNYSSELNVNALELDDSALYLCASSLRTSGSRDTQYFGPGTRLTVL.

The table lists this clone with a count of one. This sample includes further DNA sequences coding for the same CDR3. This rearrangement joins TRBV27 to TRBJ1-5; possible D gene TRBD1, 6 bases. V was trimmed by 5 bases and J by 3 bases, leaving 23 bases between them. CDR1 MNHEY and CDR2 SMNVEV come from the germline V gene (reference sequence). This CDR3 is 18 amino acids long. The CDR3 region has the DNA TGTGCCAGCAGTACCCTGACAGGATGGGAGGGGGACAATCAGCCCCAGCATTTT. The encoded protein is CASSTLTGWEGDNQPQHF.

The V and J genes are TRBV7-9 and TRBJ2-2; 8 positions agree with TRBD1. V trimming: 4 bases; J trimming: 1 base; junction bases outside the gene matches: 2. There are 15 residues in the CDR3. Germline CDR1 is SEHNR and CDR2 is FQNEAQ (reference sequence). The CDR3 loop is CASSSDRGNTGELFF. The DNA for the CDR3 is TGTGCCAGCAGCTCCGACAGGGGGAACACCGGGGAGCTGTTTTTT.

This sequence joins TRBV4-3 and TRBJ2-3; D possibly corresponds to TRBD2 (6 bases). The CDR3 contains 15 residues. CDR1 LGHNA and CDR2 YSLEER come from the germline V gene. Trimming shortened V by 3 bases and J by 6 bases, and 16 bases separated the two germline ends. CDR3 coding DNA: TGCGCCAGCAGCCAGCTCCCCTCCAGCGGGGATACGCAGTATTTT. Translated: CASSQLPSSGDTQYF.